The 18 T cell receptor beta chains in this list originate from one sample, sequenced in a study of blood T cell repertoires in COVID-19. Data came from immunoSEQ multiplex PCR; TCRdb stores just in-frame clones and leaves some out. This sample has around 140,000 clones, with over 65% found just once. The sequenced sample consisted of peripheral blood. Receptors were obtained from a man aged 45-65 years with acute or convalescent COVID-19.

The chain couples TRBV6-5 to TRBJ1-3; D uncertain. The V gene lost 1 base and the J gene lost 0 bases, with 10 bases spanning the gap. Germline assignment: CDR1 MNHEY and CDR2 SVGAGI. This CDR3 has 16 residues. The CDR3 nucleotides are TGTGCCAGCAGTTACTTCTTGCCGAGCTCTGGAAACACCATATATTTT. It is translated as CASSYFLPSSGNTIYF.

The rearrangement joins TRBV7-6 to TRBJ2-2; D ambiguous. Germline V CDR1 and CDR2: SGHVS, FNYEAQ. CDR3 size: 16 residues. With 5 bases removed from V and 2 bases from J, the gap between germline ends came to 15 bases. The DNA of the CDR3 is TGTGCCAGCAGCCCTCAACCGGGTCTCAACACCGGGGAGCTGTTTTTT. It yields the protein CASSPQPGLNTGELFF.

This clone was detected only a few times. The chain recombines TRBV6-1 with TRBJ1-2; 10 nucleotides match TRBD1. This CDR3 has 14 residues. The junction had 2 bases not matched to a gene; V was cut back by 0 bases and J by 7 bases. Germline V CDR1 and CDR2: MNHNS, SASEGT. The CDR3 region has the DNA TGTGCCAGCAGTGAAGCAGGGGACAGGGGTGGCTACACCTTC. Its translation: CASSEAGDRGGYTF.

The chain combines TRBV6-1 with TRBJ2-7; possibly TRBD2 for D (5 bases). CDR1 is MNHNS, CDR2 SASEGT, per germline. The CDR3 loop spans 15 amino acids. V was trimmed by 1 base and J by 4 bases, leaving 14 bases between them. CDR3 DNA: TGTGCCAGCAGTGAAGGACACGGAAGGAGGTACGAGCAGTACTTC. This encodes CASSEGHGRRYEQYF.

The chain is built from TRBV5-1 and TRBJ2-4, with TRBD1 matching over 8 bases. The CDR3 totals 17 residues. CDR1 is SGHRS, CDR2 YFSETQ, per germline. V shed 4 bases and J 6 bases; nucleotides not matched to a gene: 15. CDR3 loop: CASSLYPGGSAGNIQYF. CDR3 nucleotides: TGCGCCAGCAGCCTCTATCCAGGGGGCTCCGCCGGAAACATTCAGTACTTC.

V usage is TRBV7-6 and J usage is TRBJ2-7; 7 bases are a match to TRBD1. The germline V gene has CDR1 SGHVS and CDR2 FNYEAQ. The CDR3 is 14 residues long. After removal of 1 base from V and 2 bases from J, the junction contained 2 bases not matched to a gene. The CDR3 DNA sequence: TGTGCCAGCAGCTTAGGTCAGGGGGCCTACGAGCAGTACTTC. Its protein is CASSLGQGAYEQYF. The whole variable domain, filled in from reference TRBV7-6 and TRBJ2-7, reads GAGVSQSPRYKVTKRGQDVALRCDPISGHVSLYWYRQALGQGPEFLTYFNYEAQQDKSGLPNDRFSAERPEGSISTLTIQRTEQRDSAMYRCASSLGQGAYEQYFGPGTRLTVT.

Details on this clone: Distinct nucleotide sequences in the sample also encode this CDR3. CDR3 sequence reads: CAWSGGSNQPQHF. DNA for the CDR3: TGTGCCTGGAGCGGGGGGTCTAATCAGCCCCAGCATTTT. V is TRBV30 and J is TRBJ1-5, with a tentative D call TRBD1 (5 bases). Looked up from germline, CDR1 is GTSNPN and CDR2 is SVGIG (reference sequence). V lost 3 bases and J lost 4, with 10 bases in between. This CDR3 is 13 amino acids long.

This chain links TRBV5-6 with TRBJ1-2; 8 positions agree with TRBD1. Germline V gives CDR1 SGHDT, CDR2 YYEEEE. CDR3 length equals 13 residues. The V gene end was trimmed by 4 bases and the J gene end by 8 bases; junction bases not matched to a gene: 7. This CDR3 is CASSRTGGYGYTF. The DNA for the CDR3 is TGTGCCAGCAGCCGTACAGGGGGATACGGCTACACCTTC.

Remarks on this clone: The sample carries other DNA sequences with the same CDR3. The chain carries TRBV19 and TRBJ1-4; 9 bases match TRBD1. V lost 5 bases to trimming and J lost 7 bases; unmatched junction nucleotides: 5. CDR3 length: 14 residues. Germline loops: CDR1 LNHDA, CDR2 SQIVND (reference sequence). The CDR3 DNA is TGTGCCAGTAGTCCGGGACAGGGCTCTGAAAAACTGTTTTTT. As protein: CASSPGQGSEKLFF.

The chain employs TRBV7-3 and TRBJ2-1, with 8 bases lining up with TRBD2. Germline CDR1 SGHTA, CDR2 FQGTGA. The CDR3 consists of 14 residues. V trimming: 6 bases; J trimming: 6 bases; junction bases outside the gene matches: 7. In nucleotides, the CDR3 is TGTGCCAGCAGTGAGCGCGGGGGGCCCAATGAGCAGTTCTTC. This translates into CASSERGGPNEQFF.

CDR3 protein: CASSPRGRNTIYF. The CDR3 DNA is TGTGCCAGCAGCCCCAGGGGACGAAACACCATATATTTT. The rearrangement uses TRBV12-3 or TRBV12-4 and TRBJ1-3; D possibly corresponds to TRBD1 (6 bases). Deletions cut 6 bases from V and 5 bases from J, with 11 bases between. The CDR3 is 13 amino acids.

The CDR3, as DNA: TGCGCCAGCAGCTTGTTGTCGGGGGGGCGGCAAGAGACCCAGTACTTC. It is translated as CASSLLSGGRQETQYF. The chain recombines TRBV5-1 with TRBJ2-5, with 8 bases fitting TRBD2. There are 16 residues in the CDR3. CDR1 and CDR2 (germline): SGHRS, YFSETQ. J was trimmed by 2 bases and V by 1 base; bases with no gene match: 7.

This chain connects TRBV7-6 to TRBJ1-5; TRBD1 aligns across 11 bases. This CDR3 is built from 16 residues. Trimming took 6 bases from V and 7 from J; bases not matched to a gene: 11. Germline CDR1 is SGHVS and CDR2 is FNYEAQ. CDR3 sequence (DNA): TGTGCCAGCAGTCCGGACAGGGGGCGAGCGAGGCAGCCCCAGCATTTT. Translation: CASSPDRGRARQPQHF.

The chain is built from TRBV27 and TRBJ1-1, with a possible D match to TRBD1 (6 bases). The V end was cut by 5 bases, the J end by 4 bases, with 20 bases between. This CDR3 is 16 amino acids long. CDR1 is MNHEY, CDR2 SMNVEV, per germline (reference sequence). CDR3 region: CASSVRGGRRITEAFF. DNA of the CDR3: TGTGCCAGCAGTGTAAGGGGGGGGAGGAGAATCACTGAAGCTTTCTTT.

The rearrangement links TRBV6-5 to TRBJ2-2; a weak D match, TRBD2 (6 bases). CDR3 size: 15 residues. Germline V gene data show CDR1 as MNHEY and CDR2 as SVGAGI. V lost 1 base and J 5 bases, leaving 11 bases between the germline ends. The CDR3 reads CASSYLSGLTGELFF. CDR3 bases: TGTGCCAGCAGTTACTTGTCCGGACTAACCGGGGAGCTGTTTTTT.

This clone has more than one count but fewer than ten. The chain is built from TRBV27 and TRBJ2-7; D gene unclear. V gave up 4 bases and J gave up 3 bases, with 13 bases separating them. Looked up from germline, CDR1 is MNHEY and CDR2 is SMNVEV (reference sequence). The CDR3 totals 14 residues. The CDR3 reads CASSYKAERYEQYF. CDR3 coding DNA: TGTGCCAGCAGTTACAAGGCTGAGCGCTACGAGCAGTACTTC.

The chain recombines TRBV5-1 with TRBJ2-3; tentatively, D is TRBD2 (6 bases). The germline V gene has CDR1 SGHRS and CDR2 YFSETQ. The length of the CDR3 is 16 residues. V shed 0 bases and J shed 2 bases, with 13 bases lying between them. The CDR3 DNA follows: TGCGCCAGCAGCTTGGGCGGGGCGTGGACCACAGATACGCAGTATTTT. As protein: CASSLGGAWTTDTQYF.

The rearrangement links TRBV5-1 to TRBJ2-1; D possibly corresponds to TRBD1 (5 bases). The germline V gene has CDR1 SGHRS and CDR2 YFSETQ. This CDR3 has 15 residues. V lost 0 bases to trimming and J lost 2 bases, with 9 bases between them. The CDR3 DNA follows: TGCGCCAGCAGCTTGGACCAGGGCCCCTACAATGAGCAGTTCTTC. Translation gives CASSLDQGPYNEQFF.